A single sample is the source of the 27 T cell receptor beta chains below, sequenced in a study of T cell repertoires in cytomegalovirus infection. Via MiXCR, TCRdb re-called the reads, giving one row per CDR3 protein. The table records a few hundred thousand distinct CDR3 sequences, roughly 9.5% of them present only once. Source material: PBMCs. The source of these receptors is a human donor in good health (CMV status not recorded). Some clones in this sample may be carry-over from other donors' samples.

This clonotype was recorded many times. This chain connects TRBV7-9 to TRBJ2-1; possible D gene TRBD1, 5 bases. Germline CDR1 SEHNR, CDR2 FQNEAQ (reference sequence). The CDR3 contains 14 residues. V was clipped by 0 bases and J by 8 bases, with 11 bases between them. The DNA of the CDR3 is TGTGCCAGCAGCTTAGCAGGCAGGGCGGATGAGCAGTTCTTC. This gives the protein CASSLAGRADEQFF.

The CDR3 region has the DNA TGTGCCAGCAGCCAAGATCCTCAAACAGGGGCGAACACTGAAGCTTTCTTT. This encodes CASSQDPQTGANTEAFF. The chain employs TRBV4-2 and TRBJ1-1, with 7 nucleotides matching TRBD1. CDR3 length: 17 amino acids. With 0 bases clipped from V and 1 base from J, the junction kept 8 bases outside the gene matches. Germline CDR1 LGHNA, CDR2 YNFKEQ.

Here the CDR3 reads CASSRGLLQGEAFF. Written as DNA, the CDR3 is TGTGCCAGCAGCAGAGGTCTACTTCAGGGTGAAGCTTTCTTT. This chain links TRBV7-8 with TRBJ1-1; tentatively, D is TRBD1 (5 bases). Germline V gives CDR1 SGHVS, CDR2 FQNEAQ. The CDR3 runs 14 residues. Trimming removed 5 bases from V and 7 bases from J, with 17 bases in between.

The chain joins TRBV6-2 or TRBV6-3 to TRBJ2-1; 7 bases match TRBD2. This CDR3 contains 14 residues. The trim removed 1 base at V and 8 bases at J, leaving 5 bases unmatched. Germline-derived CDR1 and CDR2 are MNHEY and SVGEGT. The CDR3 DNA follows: TGTGCCAGCAGTTACTTGGGGGGGATCGATGAGCAGTTCTTC. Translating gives CASSYLGGIDEQFF.

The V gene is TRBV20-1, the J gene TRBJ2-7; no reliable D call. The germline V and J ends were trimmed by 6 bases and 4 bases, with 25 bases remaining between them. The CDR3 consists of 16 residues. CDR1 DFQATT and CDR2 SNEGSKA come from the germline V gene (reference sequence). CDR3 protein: CSASGIKTSPVYEQYF. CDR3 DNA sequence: TGCAGTGCAAGTGGGATCAAAACCTCACCGGTATACGAGCAGTACTTC.

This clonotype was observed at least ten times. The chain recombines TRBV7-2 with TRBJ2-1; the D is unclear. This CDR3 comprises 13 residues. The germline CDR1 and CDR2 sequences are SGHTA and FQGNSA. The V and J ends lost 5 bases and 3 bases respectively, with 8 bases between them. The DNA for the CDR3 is TGTGCCAGCAGCCCCACTAACTACAATGAGCAGTTCTTC. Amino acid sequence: CASSPTNYNEQFF.

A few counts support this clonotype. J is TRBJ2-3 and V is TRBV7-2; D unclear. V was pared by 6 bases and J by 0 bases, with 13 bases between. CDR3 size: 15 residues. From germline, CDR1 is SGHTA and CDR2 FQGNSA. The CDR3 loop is CASSVGYRSTDTQYF. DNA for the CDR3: TGTGCCAGCAGTGTCGGGTACCGTAGCACAGATACGCAGTATTTT.

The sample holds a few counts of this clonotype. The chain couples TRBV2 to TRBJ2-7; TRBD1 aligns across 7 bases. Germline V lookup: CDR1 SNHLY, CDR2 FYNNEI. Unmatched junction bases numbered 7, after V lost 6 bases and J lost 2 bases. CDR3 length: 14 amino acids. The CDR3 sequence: CASSYRGRTYEQYF. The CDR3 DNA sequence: TGTGCCAGCAGCTACAGGGGCCGAACCTACGAGCAGTACTTC.

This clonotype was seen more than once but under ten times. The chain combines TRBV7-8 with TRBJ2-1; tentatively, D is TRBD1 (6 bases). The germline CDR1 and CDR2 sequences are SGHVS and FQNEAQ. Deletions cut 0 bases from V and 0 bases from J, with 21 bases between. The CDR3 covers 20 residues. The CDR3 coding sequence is TGTGCCAGCAGCTTAGCGCAGAGGACAGACTTTATCAGCTCCTACAATGAGCAGTTCTTC. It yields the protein CASSLAQRTDFISSYNEQFF. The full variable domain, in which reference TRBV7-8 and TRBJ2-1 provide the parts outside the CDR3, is GAGVSQSPRYKVAKRGQDVALRCDPISGHVSLFWYQQALGQGPEFLTYFQNEAQLDKSGLPSDRFFAERPEGSVSTLKIQRTQQEDSAVYLCASSLAQRTDFISSYNEQFFGPGTRLTVL.

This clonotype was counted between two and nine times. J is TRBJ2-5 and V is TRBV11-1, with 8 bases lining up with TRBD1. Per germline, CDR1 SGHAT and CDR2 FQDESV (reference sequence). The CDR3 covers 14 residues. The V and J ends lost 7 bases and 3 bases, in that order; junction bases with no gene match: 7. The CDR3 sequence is CASKRGTGEETQYF. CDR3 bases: TGTGCCAGCAAACGAGGGACAGGTGAAGAGACCCAGTACTTC.

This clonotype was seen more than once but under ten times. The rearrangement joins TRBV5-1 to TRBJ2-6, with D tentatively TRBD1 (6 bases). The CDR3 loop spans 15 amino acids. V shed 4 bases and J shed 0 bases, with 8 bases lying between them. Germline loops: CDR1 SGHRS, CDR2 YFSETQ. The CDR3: CASSRQDSGANVLTF. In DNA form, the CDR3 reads TGCGCCAGCAGCCGACAGGACTCTGGGGCCAACGTCCTGACTTTC.

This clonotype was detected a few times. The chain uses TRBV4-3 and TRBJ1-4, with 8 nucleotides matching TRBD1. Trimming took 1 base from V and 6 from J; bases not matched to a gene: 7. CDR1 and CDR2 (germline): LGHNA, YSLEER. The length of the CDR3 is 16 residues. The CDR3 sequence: CASSQGPGGEDEKLFF. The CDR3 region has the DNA TGCGCCAGCAGCCAAGGGCCAGGGGGCGAGGATGAAAAACTGTTTTTT.

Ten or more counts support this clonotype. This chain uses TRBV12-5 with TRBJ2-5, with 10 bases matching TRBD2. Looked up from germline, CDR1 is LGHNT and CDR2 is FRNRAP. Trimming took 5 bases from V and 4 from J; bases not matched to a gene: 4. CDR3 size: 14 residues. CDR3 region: CASGVLAGVETQYF. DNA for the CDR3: TGTGCTAGTGGTGTTCTAGCGGGAGTAGAGACCCAGTACTTC.

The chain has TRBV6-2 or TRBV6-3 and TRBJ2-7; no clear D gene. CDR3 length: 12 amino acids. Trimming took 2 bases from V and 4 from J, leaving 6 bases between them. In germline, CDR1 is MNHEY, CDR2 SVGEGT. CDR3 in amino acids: CASSYGQYEQYF. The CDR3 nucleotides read TGTGCCAGCAGTTACGGTCAATACGAGCAGTACTTC.

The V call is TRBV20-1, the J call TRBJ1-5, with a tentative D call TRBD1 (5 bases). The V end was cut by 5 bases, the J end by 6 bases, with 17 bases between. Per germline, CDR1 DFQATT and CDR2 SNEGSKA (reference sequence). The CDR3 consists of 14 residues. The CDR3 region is CSAPPAGWGQPQHF. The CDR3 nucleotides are TGCAGTGCTCCCCCGGCAGGGTGGGGTCAGCCCCAGCATTTT.

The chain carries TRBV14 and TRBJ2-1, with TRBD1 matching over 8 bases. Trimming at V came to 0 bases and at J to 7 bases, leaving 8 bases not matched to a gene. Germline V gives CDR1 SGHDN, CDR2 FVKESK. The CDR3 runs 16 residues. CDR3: CASSQDLGTGGNEQFF. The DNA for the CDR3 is TGTGCCAGCAGCCAAGATCTCGGGACAGGCGGGAATGAGCAGTTCTTC.

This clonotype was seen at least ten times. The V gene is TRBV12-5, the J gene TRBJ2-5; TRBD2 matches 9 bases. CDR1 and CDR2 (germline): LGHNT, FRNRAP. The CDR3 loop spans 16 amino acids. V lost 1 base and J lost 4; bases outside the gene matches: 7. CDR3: CASGLGLAGNGETQYF. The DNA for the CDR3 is TGTGCTAGTGGTTTGGGGCTAGCGGGAAACGGAGAGACCCAGTACTTC. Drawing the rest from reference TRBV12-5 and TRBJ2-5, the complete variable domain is DARVTQTPRHKVTEMGQEVTMRCQPILGHNTVFWYRQTMMQGLELLAYFRNRAPLDDSGMPKDRFSAEMPDATLATLKIQPSEPRDSAVYFCASGLGLAGNGETQYFGPGTRLLVL.

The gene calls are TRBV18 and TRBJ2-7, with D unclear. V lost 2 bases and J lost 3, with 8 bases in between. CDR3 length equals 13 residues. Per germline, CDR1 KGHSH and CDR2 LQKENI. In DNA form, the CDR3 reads TGTGCCAGCTCACCAGAAACTTACTACGAGCAGTACTTC. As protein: CASSPETYYEQYF. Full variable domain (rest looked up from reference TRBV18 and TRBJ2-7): NAGVMQNPRHLVRRRGQEARLRCSPMKGHSHVYWYRQLPEEGLKFMVYLQKENIIDESGMPKERFSAEFPKEGPSILRIQQVVRGDSAAYFCASSPETYYEQYFGPGTRLTVT.

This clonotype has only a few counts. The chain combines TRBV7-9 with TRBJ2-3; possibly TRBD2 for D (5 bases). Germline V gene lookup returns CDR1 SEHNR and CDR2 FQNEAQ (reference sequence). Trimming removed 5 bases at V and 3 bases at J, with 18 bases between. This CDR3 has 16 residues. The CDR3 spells CASSAEGTIKTDTQYF. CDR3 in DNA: TGTGCCAGCAGCGCCGAGGGCACCATCAAGACAGATACGCAGTATTTT.

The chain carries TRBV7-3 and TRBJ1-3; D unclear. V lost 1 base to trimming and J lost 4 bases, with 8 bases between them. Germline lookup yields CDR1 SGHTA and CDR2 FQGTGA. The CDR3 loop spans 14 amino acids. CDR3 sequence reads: CASSLKPGGNTIYF. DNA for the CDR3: TGTGCCAGCAGCTTAAAACCTGGCGGAAACACCATATATTTT.

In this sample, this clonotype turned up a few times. The CDR3: CASSILRDSQPQHF. In DNA form, the CDR3 reads TGTGCCAGCAGTATTCTCCGGGACAGTCAGCCCCAGCATTTT. The rearrangement links TRBV28 to TRBJ1-5, with 7 bases aligning to TRBD1. Germline values: CDR1 MDHEN, CDR2 SYDVKM. The V gene end was trimmed by 5 bases and the J gene end by 6 bases; junction bases not matched to a gene: 7. The CDR3 length is 14 residues.

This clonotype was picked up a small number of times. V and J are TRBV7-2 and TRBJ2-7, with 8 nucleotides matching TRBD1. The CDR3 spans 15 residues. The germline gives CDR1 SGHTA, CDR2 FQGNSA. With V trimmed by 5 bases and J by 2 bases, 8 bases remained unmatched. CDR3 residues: CASSPRTGRTYEQYF. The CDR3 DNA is TGTGCCAGCAGCCCACGGACAGGGAGAACCTACGAGCAGTACTTC.

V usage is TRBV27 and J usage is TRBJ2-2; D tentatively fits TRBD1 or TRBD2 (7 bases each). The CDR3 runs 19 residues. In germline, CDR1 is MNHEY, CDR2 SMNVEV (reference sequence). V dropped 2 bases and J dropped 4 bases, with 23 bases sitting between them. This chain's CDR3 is CASSLPNHTSGGVTGELFF. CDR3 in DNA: TGTGCCAGCAGTTTACCAAACCATACATCAGGGGGGGTCACCGGGGAGCTGTTTTTT.

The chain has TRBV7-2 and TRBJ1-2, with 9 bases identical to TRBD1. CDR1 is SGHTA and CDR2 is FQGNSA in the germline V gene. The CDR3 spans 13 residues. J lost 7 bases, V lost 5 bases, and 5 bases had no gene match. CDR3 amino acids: CASSHPDRGGYTF. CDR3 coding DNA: TGTGCCAGCAGCCACCCGGACAGGGGTGGCTACACCTTC.

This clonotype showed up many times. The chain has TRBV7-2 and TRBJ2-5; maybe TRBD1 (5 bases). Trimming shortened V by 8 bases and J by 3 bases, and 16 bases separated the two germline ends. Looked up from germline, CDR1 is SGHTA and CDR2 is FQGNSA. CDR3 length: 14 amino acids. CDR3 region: CASGNIGEEETQYF. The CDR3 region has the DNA TGTGCCAGCGGAAATATAGGGGAAGAAGAGACCCAGTACTTC. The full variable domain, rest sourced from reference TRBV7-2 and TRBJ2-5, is GAGVSQSPSNKVTEKGKDVELRCDPISGHTALYWYRQSLGQGLEFLIYFQGNSAPDKSGLPSDRFSAERTGGSVSTLTIQRTQQEDSAVYLCASGNIGEEETQYFGPGTRLLVL.

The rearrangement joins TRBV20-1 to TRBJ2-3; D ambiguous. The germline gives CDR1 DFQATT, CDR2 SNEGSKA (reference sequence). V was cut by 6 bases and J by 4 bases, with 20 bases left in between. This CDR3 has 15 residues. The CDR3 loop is CSAGQSLKSSDTQYF. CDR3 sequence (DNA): TGCAGTGCGGGCCAAAGCCTCAAGAGTTCAGATACGCAGTATTTT.

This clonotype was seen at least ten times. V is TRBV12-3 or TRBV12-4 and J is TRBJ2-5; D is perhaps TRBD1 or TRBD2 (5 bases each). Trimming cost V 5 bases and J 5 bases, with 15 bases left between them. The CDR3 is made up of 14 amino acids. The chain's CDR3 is CASSPGPRFETQYF. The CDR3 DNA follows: TGTGCCAGCAGTCCGGGACCCCGATTCGAGACCCAGTACTTC.